The following is a T cell receptor (beta chain) sequence with its context. The record originates from a study of blood T cell repertoires in COVID-19. Study details: Nucleic acid was either cDNA or gDNA, and it came from T cells, B-cell-depleted T cells, or PBMCs.

This CDR3 has 12 residues. Trimming cost V 3 bases and J 9 bases, with 10 bases left between them. Germline V gene data show CDR1 as SEHNR and CDR2 as FQNEAQ (reference sequence). Only in-frame clones appear in the TCRdb table, and some are missing; sequencing was by immunoSEQ multiplex PCR. The data hold approximately 290,000 clones, with about 85% observed a single time. Seattle's enrolled individuals joined amid active infection and were then monitored longitudinally. The origin of this receptor is a human donor with COVID-19, enrolled during active disease. The donor label of this sample is uncertain. The rearrangement uses TRBV7-9 and TRBJ2-3; tentative D call: TRBD2 (5 bases). Material: peripheral blood. DNA for the CDR3: TGTGCCAGCAGCTTTAGTGAGGGCACGCAGTATTTT. Encoded protein: CASSFSEGTQYF.